These 29 T cell receptor beta chains originate from one sample sequenced in a study of technical replicates of blood from several donors (TCRdb year 2017). The library was built by means of the immunoSEQ multiplex PCR assay. The table comes from immuneACCESS by way of TCRdb, which keeps in-frame sequences with V and J called. Part of the clones is missing from these tables; in studies checked, under half for an unresolved V gene and the rest for unknown reasons. The sample profile shows about 73,000 clones; 93% of them were found once. 0.2% to 0.3% of the sample goes to the ten largest clones. Sequences were obtained from T cells isolated from PBMCs. These receptor sequences come from a human donor in good health.

In this sample, this clone turned up once. The CDR3 DNA sequence: TGTGCCAGCAGATCGGACAGGGTAGGCGAGCAGTACTTC. Protein sequence: CASRSDRVGEQYF. V gene TRBV6-5 combines with J gene TRBJ2-7, with 8 bases matching TRBD1. Germline V gene lookup returns CDR1 MNHEY and CDR2 SVGAGI. The CDR3 is made up of 13 amino acids. V was pared by 6 bases and J by 6 bases, with 7 bases of the junction left unmatched.

V is TRBV25-1 and J is TRBJ2-3; D possibly corresponds to TRBD1 (6 bases). The V and J ends lost 3 bases and 5 bases respectively, with 9 bases between them. The germline CDR1 and CDR2 sequences are MGHDK and SYGVNS. The length of the CDR3 is 13 residues. CDR3 residues: CASSDWDKDTQYF. CDR3 coding DNA: TGTGCCAGCAGTGACTGGGACAAAGATACGCAGTATTTT.

CDR3 sequence (DNA): TGTGCCAGCAGCTTTGGAGCACAGGGTATTTTTCCCGAGCAGTTCTTC. It is translated as CASSFGAQGIFPEQFF. The rearrangement uses TRBV5-4 and TRBJ2-1, with a tentative D call TRBD1 (6 bases). This CDR3 region has 16 residues. Germline V gives CDR1 SGHNT, CDR2 YYREEE (reference sequence). Trimming pared 2 bases from V and 10 bases from J, leaving 22 bases between.

V and J are TRBV4-1 and TRBJ1-4; maybe TRBD1 (6 bases). This CDR3 spans 17 amino acids. The germline CDR1 and CDR2 sequences are MGHRA and YSYEKL. V lost 3 bases to trimming and J lost 5 bases, with 19 bases between them. As DNA, the CDR3 is TGCGCCAGCAGCCACCAAGGGATGACAGGAGTGAATGAAAAACTGTTTTTT. Protein: CASSHQGMTGVNEKLFF.

The table lists this clone with a count of one. The CDR3 loop reads CSVTGQLAVSTDTQYF. In DNA, the CDR3 is TGCAGCGTTACGGGCCAACTAGCGGTGAGCACAGATACGCAGTATTTT. The V call is TRBV29-1, the J call TRBJ2-3; 8 positions match TRBD2. After removal of 5 bases from V and 0 bases from J, the junction contained 10 bases not matched to a gene. This CDR3 is built from 16 residues. Germline V CDR1 and CDR2: SQVTM, ANQGSEA.

The chain employs TRBV7-9 and TRBJ2-4; D is ambiguous. Germline V CDR1 and CDR2: SEHNR, FQNEAQ (reference sequence). This CDR3 spans 16 amino acids. V lost 5 bases to trimming and J lost 0 bases, with 14 bases between them. Here the CDR3 reads CASSPYPNLAKNIQYF. CDR3 sequence (DNA): TGTGCCAGCAGCCCCTATCCCAATCTAGCCAAAAACATTCAGTACTTC.

V and J are TRBV9 and TRBJ2-7; weak D call: TRBD1 (6 bases). V shed 0 bases and J shed 0 bases, with 16 bases lying between them. The CDR3 runs to 17 residues. Germline CDR1 is SGDLS and CDR2 is YYNGEE. The DNA for the CDR3 is TGTGCCAGCAGCGTAGGGGCCGGAACAGGGACCTCCTACGAGCAGTACTTC. Translated: CASSVGAGTGTSYEQYF.

The rearrangement links TRBV10-2 to TRBJ2-1; TRBD2 agrees at 7 bases. CDR1 WSHSY and CDR2 SAAADI come from the germline V gene. V gave up 3 bases and J gave up 9 bases; unmatched junction bases: 8. The CDR3 contains 14 residues. The chain's CDR3 is CASSDGGSLVEQFF. The CDR3, as DNA: TGCGCCAGCAGTGATGGCGGGAGCTTGGTTGAGCAGTTCTTC.

The rearrangement links TRBV4-1 to TRBJ2-7; 10 nucleotides agree with TRBD2. The CDR3 is 15 residues long. The germline V gene has CDR1 MGHRA and CDR2 YSYEKL. The junction had 6 bases not matched to a gene; V was cut back by 3 bases and J by 4 bases. CDR3 nucleotides: TGCGCCAGCAGCCATCAAGGGACTAGCGCTTACGAGCAGTACTTC. This codes for CASSHQGTSAYEQYF.

The chain combines TRBV11-2 with TRBJ2-5; 8 bases map to TRBD1. CDR3 length: 15 amino acids. V shed 2 bases and J 1 base; nucleotides not matched to a gene: 3. Germline values: CDR1 SGHAT, CDR2 FQNNGV. The CDR3 DNA reads TGTGCCAGCAGCTTACGCGGACAGGGCCAAGAGACCCAGTACTTC. The encoded protein is CASSLRGQGQETQYF.

This clone was found once. The chain links TRBV18 to TRBJ2-5; possible D gene TRBD2, 7 bases. Germline lookup yields CDR1 KGHSH and CDR2 LQKENI. The germline V and J ends were trimmed by 0 bases and 4 bases, with 21 bases remaining between them. CDR3 length equals 18 residues. CDR3 amino acids: CASSPPIGFWGGPETQYF. In DNA form, the CDR3 reads TGTGCCAGCTCACCACCGATTGGGTTTTGGGGGGGCCCAGAGACCCAGTACTTC.

This rearrangement joins TRBV5-4 to TRBJ1-1; unclear D gene. In germline, CDR1 is SGHNT, CDR2 YYREEE (reference sequence). The V gene lost 4 bases and the J gene lost 6 bases, with 10 bases spanning the gap. The CDR3 covers 12 residues. The CDR3 sequence: CASSSIQAEAFF. CDR3 DNA: TGTGCCAGCAGCAGCATCCAGGCTGAAGCTTTCTTT.

CDR3 in amino acids: CASSRGTSDSYEQYF. CDR3 sequence (DNA): TGCGCCAGCAGCCGAGGGACTAGTGACTCCTACGAGCAGTACTTC. V usage is TRBV4-1 and J usage is TRBJ2-7; TRBD2 agrees at 8 bases. The CDR3 consists of 15 residues. J gave up 0 bases and V 4 bases, and 5 bases lay outside the gene matches. In germline, CDR1 is MGHRA, CDR2 YSYEKL.

This clone was seen more than once but under ten times. This rearrangement joins TRBV7-2 to TRBJ1-2, with a weak D call TRBD1 (5 bases). Germline assignment: CDR1 SGHTA and CDR2 FQGNSA. Trimming cost V 5 bases and J 6 bases, with 19 bases left between them. The CDR3 loop spans 15 amino acids. The DNA of the CDR3 is TGTGCCAGCAGCCTAGAGGGGAGGGGAAAGAATGGCTACACCTTC. Translation gives CASSLEGRGKNGYTF.

This sequence joins TRBV6-6 and TRBJ2-7; D is undetermined. Trimming took off 3 bases at V and 0 bases at J, with 9 bases between the two ends. CDR3 length: 14 amino acids. Germline assignment: CDR1 MNHNY and CDR2 SVGAGI (reference sequence). CDR3 residues: CASSYSPSSYEQYF. The CDR3 nucleotides read TGTGCCAGCAGTTATTCCCCCAGCTCCTACGAGCAGTACTTC.

This clone was seen a single time. The gene calls are TRBV7-8 and TRBJ1-2; D remains unclear. Germline V gene lookup returns CDR1 SGHVS and CDR2 FQNEAQ. V dropped 5 bases and J dropped 5 bases, with 12 bases sitting between them. This CDR3 spans 13 amino acids. The CDR3 sequence is CASSRLTVYGYTF. The CDR3 DNA follows: TGTGCCAGCAGCCGTTTAACAGTGTATGGCTACACCTTC.

The CDR3 sequence is CASSPGQGSYGYTF. The CDR3 DNA reads as TGTGCCAGTAGTCCGGGACAGGGATCCTATGGCTACACCTTC. The J gene is TRBJ1-2, the V gene TRBV19; 9 bases line up with TRBD1. The CDR3 is made up of 14 amino acids. V lost 5 bases and J lost 4; bases outside the gene matches: 5. Germline loops: CDR1 LNHDA, CDR2 SQIVND (reference sequence).

The chain joins TRBV13 to TRBJ1-2, with D possibly being TRBD1 (6 bases). The CDR3 length is 13 residues. CDR1 and CDR2 from the germline V gene are PRHDT and FYEKMQ (reference sequence). Trimming removed 5 bases from V and 4 bases from J, with 11 bases in between. CDR3 protein: CASSPRGGYGYTF. The CDR3 DNA sequence: TGTGCCAGCAGCCCCAGGGGCGGCTATGGCTACACCTTC. Drawing the rest from reference TRBV13 and TRBJ1-2, the complete variable domain is AAGVIQSPRHLIKEKRETATLKCYPIPRHDTVYWYQQGPGQDPQFLISFYEKMQSDKGSIPDRFSAQQFSDYHSELNMSSLELGDSALYFCASSPRGGYGYTFGSGTRLTVV.

The chain uses TRBV9 and TRBJ2-7, with D possibly being TRBD1 (5 bases). This CDR3 is 15 amino acids long. Trimming stripped 0 bases from V and 1 base from J, with 11 bases between. Per germline, CDR1 SGDLS and CDR2 YYNGEE. CDR3 residues: CASSVGPGPSYEQYF. Written as DNA, the CDR3 is TGTGCCAGCAGCGTAGGCCCAGGGCCTTCCTACGAGCAGTACTTC.

The rearrangement uses TRBV6-4 and TRBJ2-3, with 14 bases fitting TRBD2. The CDR3 loop spans 15 amino acids. V lost 5 bases, J lost 4 bases, and 2 bases stayed unmatched. The V gene's germline CDR1 is MRHNA and CDR2 SNTAGT. CDR3: CASSRTSGGSDTQYF. The CDR3 DNA sequence: TGTGCCAGCAGTCGGACTAGCGGGGGGTCAGATACGCAGTATTTT.

CDR3 bases: TGCAGTGCTAAAGTCGAGCGTGAAGCTTTCTTT. Its protein product is CSAKVEREAFF. The J gene is TRBJ1-1, the V gene TRBV20-1, with D unclear. Per germline, CDR1 DFQATT and CDR2 SNEGSKA (reference sequence). The CDR3 spans 11 residues. Trimming removed 4 bases from V and 7 bases from J, with 10 bases in between.

The chain links TRBV5-1 to TRBJ2-7, with D perhaps matching TRBD1 (5 bases). The CDR3 covers 13 residues. V lost 2 bases and J lost 7, with 13 bases in between. Per the germline V gene, CDR1 is SGHRS and CDR2 is YFSETQ. The CDR3 bases are TGCGCCAGCAGCTTATTCGGACAAGTAGAGCAGTACTTC. Translated: CASSLFGQVEQYF.

This clone was seen once. The chain combines TRBV28 with TRBJ2-5; TRBD1 matches 9 bases. CDR3 size: 17 residues. Germline trimming cut 4 bases from V and 4 bases from J; bases unmatched to any gene: 13. From germline, CDR1 is MDHEN and CDR2 SYDVKM. CDR3 residues: CASSSPRDRDRRETQYF. The DNA for the CDR3 is TGTGCCAGCAGTTCCCCGCGGGACAGGGATCGGCGAGAGACCCAGTACTTC.

The chain links TRBV7-3 to TRBJ2-1, with 9 bases fitting TRBD2. There are 16 residues in the CDR3. The V and J ends lost 1 base and 5 bases, in that order; junction bases with no gene match: 6. The germline V gene encodes CDR1 SGHTA and CDR2 FQGTGA. The CDR3 DNA sequence: TGTGCCAGCAGCTTAAGGTCGGCTAGCGGGAACAATGAGCAGTTCTTC. The encoded protein is CASSLRSASGNNEQFF.

The CDR3 reads CASRYPGLAIHNEQFF. The CDR3 DNA is TGTGCCAGCAGATATCCTGGTCTAGCGATCCACAATGAGCAGTTCTTC. This rearrangement joins TRBV11-2 to TRBJ2-1, with D possibly TRBD2 on 6 matching bases. CDR1 is SGHAT and CDR2 is FQNNGV in the germline V gene. V dropped 6 bases and J dropped 5 bases, with 20 bases sitting between them. This CDR3 region has 16 residues.

This clone was seen only once. The chain employs TRBV11-2 and TRBJ1-6; 7 positions match TRBD1. CDR1 is SGHAT, CDR2 FQNNGV, per germline. J was trimmed by 4 bases and V by 5 bases; bases with no gene match: 5. The CDR3 has 15 residues. The CDR3 reads CASSQQGDYNSPLHF. DNA for the CDR3: TGTGCCAGCAGCCAGCAGGGGGATTATAATTCACCCCTCCACTTT.

The chain employs TRBV13 and TRBJ2-7, with a weak D call TRBD2 (6 bases). Looked up from germline, CDR1 is PRHDT and CDR2 is FYEKMQ (reference sequence). Trimming removed 2 bases from V and 5 bases from J, with 13 bases in between. The CDR3 runs to 14 residues. The CDR3 loop reads CASSLYGSAHEQYF. The CDR3 DNA is TGTGCCAGCAGCTTATACGGGAGTGCCCACGAGCAGTACTTC.

This chain connects TRBV5-6 to TRBJ2-7, with 7 bases lining up with TRBD1. Germline V gene sequence: CDR1 SGHDT, CDR2 YYEEEE. The trim removed 1 base at V and 4 bases at J, leaving 11 bases unmatched. The CDR3 spans 16 residues. CDR3 amino acids: CASSLSQTGFYYEQYF. CDR3 DNA: TGTGCCAGCAGCTTGTCCCAGACAGGGTTCTATTACGAGCAGTACTTC.

The V gene is TRBV5-1, the J gene TRBJ1-5; 11 bases line up with TRBD1. Germline CDR1 reads SGHRS; CDR2 reads YFSETQ. The J segment lost 6 bases and the V segment lost 5 bases, leaving 4 bases of the junction unmatched. This CDR3 has 14 amino acids. The CDR3 DNA reads TGCGCCAGCAGGGAGGGGACAGGGGGTCAGCCCCAGCATTTT. Translation: CASREGTGGQPQHF.